Detailed here is one T cell receptor beta chain. This sample is part of a study of T cell changes during pregnancy in multiple sclerosis. The assay was immunoSEQ multiplex PCR, and TCRdb's table has in-frame clones only and misses some. The sample lists 69,000 or so clones; about 92% were seen once. From germline, CDR1 is MDHEN and CDR2 SYDVKM. With 11 bases removed from V and 2 bases from J, the gap between germline ends came to 18 bases. The CDR3 has 14 residues. This TCR was recovered from a female donor with multiple sclerosis, enrolled in a pregnancy study. Material: peripheral blood, obtained before pregnancy. This chain uses TRBV28 with TRBJ1-1; D gene ambiguous. CDR3 DNA: TGTGCCGGCCCCCACCCCAACAGAAACACTGAAGCTTTCTTT. This encodes CAGPHPNRNTEAFF.